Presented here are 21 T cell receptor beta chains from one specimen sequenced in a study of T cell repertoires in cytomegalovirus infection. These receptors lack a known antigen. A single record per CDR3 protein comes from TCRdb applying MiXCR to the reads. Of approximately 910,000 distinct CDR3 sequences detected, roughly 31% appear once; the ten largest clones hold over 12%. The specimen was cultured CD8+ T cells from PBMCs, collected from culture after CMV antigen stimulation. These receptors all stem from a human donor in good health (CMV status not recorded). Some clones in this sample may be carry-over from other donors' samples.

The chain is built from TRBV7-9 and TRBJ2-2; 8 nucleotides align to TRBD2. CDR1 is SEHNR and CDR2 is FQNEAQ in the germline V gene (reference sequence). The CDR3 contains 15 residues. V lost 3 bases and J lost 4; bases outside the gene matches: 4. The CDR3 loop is CASSLRGAVTGELFF. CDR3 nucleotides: TGTGCCAGCAGCTTGCGGGGGGCAGTCACCGGGGAGCTGTTTTTT.

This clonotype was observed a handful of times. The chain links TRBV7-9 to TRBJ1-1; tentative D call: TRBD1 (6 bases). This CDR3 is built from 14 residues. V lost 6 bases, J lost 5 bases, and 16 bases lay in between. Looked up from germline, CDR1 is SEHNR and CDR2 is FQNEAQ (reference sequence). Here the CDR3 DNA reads TGTGCCAGCAGTCTCTCGAACAGGGAAACTGAAGCTTTCTTT. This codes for CASSLSNRETEAFF. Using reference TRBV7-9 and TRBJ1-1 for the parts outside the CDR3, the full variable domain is DTGVSQNPRHKITKRGQNVTFRCDPISEHNRLYWYRQTLGQGPEFLTYFQNEAQLEKSRLLSDRFSAERPKGSFSTLEIQRTEQGDSAMYLCASSLSNRETEAFFGQGTRLTVV.

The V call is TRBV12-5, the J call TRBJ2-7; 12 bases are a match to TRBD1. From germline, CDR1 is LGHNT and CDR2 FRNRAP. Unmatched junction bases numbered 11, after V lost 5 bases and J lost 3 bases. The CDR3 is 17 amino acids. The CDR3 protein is CASGQPGQGAGCYEQYV. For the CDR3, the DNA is TGTGCTAGTGGTCAGCCGGGACAGGGGGCTGGGTGCTACGAGCAGTACGTC.

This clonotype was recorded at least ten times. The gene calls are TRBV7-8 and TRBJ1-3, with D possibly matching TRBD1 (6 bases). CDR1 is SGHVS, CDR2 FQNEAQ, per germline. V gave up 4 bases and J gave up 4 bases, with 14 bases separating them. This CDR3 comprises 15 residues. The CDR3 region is CASSWDILLGNTIYF. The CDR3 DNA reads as TGTGCCAGCAGCTGGGACATACTTTTGGGAAACACCATATATTTT.

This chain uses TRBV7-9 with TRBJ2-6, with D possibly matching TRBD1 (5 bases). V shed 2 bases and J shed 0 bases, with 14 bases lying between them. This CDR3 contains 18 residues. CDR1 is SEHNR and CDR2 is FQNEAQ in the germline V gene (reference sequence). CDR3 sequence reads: CASSLRQFNYSGANVLTF. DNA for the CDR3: TGTGCCAGCAGCTTAAGACAGTTTAACTACTCTGGGGCCAACGTCCTGACTTTC. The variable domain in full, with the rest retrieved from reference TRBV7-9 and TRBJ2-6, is DTGVSQNPRHKITKRGQNVTFRCDPISEHNRLYWYRQTLGQGPEFLTYFQNEAQLEKSRLLSDRFSAERPKGSFSTLEIQRTEQGDSAMYLCASSLRQFNYSGANVLTFGAGSRLTVL.

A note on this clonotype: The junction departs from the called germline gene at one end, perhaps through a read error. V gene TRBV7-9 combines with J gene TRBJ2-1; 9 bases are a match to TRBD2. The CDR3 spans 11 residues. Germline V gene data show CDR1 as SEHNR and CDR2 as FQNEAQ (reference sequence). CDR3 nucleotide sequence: TGTGCCAGCAGCATCGGGACTAGCCGGCTCTTC. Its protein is CASSIGTSRLF.

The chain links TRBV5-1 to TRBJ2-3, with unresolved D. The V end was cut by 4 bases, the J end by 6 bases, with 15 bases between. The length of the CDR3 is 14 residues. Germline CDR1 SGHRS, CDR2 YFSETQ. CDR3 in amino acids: CASSPNPSRDTQYF. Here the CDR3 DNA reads TGCGCCAGCAGCCCCAACCCTTCCCGGGATACGCAGTATTTT.

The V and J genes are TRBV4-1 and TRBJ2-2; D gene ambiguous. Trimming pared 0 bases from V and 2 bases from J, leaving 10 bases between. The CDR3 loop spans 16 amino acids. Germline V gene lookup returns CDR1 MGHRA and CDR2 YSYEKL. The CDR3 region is CASSQDPVLNTGELFF. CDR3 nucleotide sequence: TGCGCCAGCAGCCAAGATCCGGTCCTAAACACCGGGGAGCTGTTTTTT.

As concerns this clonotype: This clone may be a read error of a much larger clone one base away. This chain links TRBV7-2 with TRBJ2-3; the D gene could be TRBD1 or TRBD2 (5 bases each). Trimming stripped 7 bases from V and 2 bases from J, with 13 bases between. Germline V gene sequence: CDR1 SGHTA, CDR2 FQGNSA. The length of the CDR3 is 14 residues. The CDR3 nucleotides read TGTGCCAGCACCCTTGTGGGGGTCACAGATACGCAGTATTTT. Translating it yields CASTLVGVTDTQYF. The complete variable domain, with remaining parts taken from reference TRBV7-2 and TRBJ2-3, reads GAGVSQSPSNKVTEKGKDVELRCDPISGHTALYWYRQSLGQGLEFLIYFQGNSAPDKSGLPSDRFSAERTGGSVSTLTIQRTQQEDSAVYLCASTLVGVTDTQYFGPGTRLTVL.

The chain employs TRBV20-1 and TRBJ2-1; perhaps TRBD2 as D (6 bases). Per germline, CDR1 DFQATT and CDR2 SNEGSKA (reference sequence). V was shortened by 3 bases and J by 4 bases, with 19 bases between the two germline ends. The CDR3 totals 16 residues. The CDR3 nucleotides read TGCAGTGCTAGCGCCCCCGGGAGAGGGTTTTACAATGAGCAGTTCTTC. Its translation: CSASAPGRGFYNEQFF.

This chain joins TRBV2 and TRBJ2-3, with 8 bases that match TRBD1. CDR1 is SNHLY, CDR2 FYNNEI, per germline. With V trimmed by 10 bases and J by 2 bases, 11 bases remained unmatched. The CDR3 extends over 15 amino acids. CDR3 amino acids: CANIFYQGATDTQYF. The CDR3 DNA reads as TGTGCCAACATTTTTTATCAGGGGGCCACAGATACGCAGTATTTT.

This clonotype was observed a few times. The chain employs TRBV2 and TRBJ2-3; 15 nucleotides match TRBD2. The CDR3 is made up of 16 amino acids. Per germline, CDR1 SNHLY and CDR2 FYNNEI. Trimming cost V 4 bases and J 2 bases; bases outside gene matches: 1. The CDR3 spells CASSGTSGGATDTQYF. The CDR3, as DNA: TGTGCCAGCAGTGGGACTAGCGGGGGGGCCACAGATACGCAGTATTTT.

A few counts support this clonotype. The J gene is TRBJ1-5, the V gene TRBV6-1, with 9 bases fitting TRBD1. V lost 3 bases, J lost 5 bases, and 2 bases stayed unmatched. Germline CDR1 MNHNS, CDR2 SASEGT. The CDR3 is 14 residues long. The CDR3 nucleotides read TGTGCCAGCAGTGAGGGACAGGGCTATCAGCCCCAGCATTTT. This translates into CASSEGQGYQPQHF.

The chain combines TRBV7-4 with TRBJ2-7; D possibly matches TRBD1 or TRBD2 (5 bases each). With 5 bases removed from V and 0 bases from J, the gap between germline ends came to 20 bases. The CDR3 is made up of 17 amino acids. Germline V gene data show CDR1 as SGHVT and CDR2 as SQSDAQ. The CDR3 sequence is CASSPTPGTESSYEQYV. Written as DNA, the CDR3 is TGTGCCAGCAGCCCCACCCCCGGGACGGAAAGCTCCTACGAGCAGTACGTC.

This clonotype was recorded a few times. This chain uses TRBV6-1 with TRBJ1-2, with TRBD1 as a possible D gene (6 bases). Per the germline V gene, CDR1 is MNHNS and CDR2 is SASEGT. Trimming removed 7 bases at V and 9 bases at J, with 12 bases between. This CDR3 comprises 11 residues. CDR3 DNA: TGTGCCAGCACGGCAGGGGTGAGCTACACCTTC. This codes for CASTAGVSYTF.

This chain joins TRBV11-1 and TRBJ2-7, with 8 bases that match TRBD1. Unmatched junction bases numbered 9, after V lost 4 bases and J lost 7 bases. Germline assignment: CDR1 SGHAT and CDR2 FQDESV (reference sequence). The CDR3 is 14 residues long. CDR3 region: CASSSKGQGGEQYV. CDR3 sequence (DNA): TGTGCCAGCAGCTCAAAAGGACAGGGCGGAGAGCAGTACGTC.

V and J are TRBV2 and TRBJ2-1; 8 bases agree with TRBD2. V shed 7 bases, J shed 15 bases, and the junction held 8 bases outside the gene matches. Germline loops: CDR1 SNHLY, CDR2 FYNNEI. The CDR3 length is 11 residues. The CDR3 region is CASTSGGVWFF. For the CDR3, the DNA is TGTGCCAGCACATCCGGGGGGGTGTGGTTCTTC.

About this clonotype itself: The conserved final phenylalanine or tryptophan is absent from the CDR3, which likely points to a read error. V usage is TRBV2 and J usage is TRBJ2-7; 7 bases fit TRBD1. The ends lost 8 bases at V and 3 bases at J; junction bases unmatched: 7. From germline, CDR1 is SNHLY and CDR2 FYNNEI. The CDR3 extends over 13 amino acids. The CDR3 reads CASRGQDFYEQYL. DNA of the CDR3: TGTGCCAGCCGAGGACAGGACTTCTACGAGCAGTACTTG.

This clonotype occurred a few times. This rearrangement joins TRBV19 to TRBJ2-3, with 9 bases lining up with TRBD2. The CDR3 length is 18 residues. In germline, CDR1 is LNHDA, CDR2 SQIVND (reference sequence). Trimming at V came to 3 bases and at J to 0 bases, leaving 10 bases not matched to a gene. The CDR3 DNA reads TGTGCCAGTAGTATTTCACTTTTTAGCGGGGGAAGCACAGATACGCAGTATTTT. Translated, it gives CASSISLFSGGSTDTQYF.

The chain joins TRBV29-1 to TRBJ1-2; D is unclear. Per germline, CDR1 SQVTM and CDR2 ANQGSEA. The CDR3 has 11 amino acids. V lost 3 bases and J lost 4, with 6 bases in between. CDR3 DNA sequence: TGCAGCGTTGAGTGGGGCTATGGCTACACCTTC. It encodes CSVEWGYGYTF.

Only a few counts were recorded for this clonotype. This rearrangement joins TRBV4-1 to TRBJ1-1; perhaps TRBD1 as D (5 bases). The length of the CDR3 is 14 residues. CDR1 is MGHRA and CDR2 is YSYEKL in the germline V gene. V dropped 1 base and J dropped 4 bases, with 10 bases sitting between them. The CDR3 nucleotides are TGCGCCAGCAGCCAAGTGGGGGGATTCACTGAAGCTTTCTTT. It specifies CASSQVGGFTEAFF.